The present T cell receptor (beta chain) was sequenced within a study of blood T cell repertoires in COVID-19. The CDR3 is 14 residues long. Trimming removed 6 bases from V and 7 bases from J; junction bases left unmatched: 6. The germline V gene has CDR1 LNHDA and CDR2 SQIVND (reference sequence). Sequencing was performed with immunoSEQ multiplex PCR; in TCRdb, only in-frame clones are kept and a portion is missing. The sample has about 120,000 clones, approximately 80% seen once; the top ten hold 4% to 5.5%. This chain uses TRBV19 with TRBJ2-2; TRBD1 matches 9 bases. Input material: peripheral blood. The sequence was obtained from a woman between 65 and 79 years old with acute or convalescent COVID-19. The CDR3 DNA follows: TGTGCCAGTAGAACCGGGACAGGGATCGGGGAGCTGTTTTTT. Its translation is CASRTGTGIGELFF.